The clone carrying this T cell receptor beta chain showed up just a few times. The CDR3 extends over 15 amino acids. V lost 1 base and J 4 bases, leaving 12 bases between the germline ends. CDR1 is SGHAT and CDR2 is FQNNGV in the germline V gene. Primers: 60 Vbeta forward and 13 Jbeta reverse. Some clones are missing from TCRdb's copy, which holds only in-frame ones; the method was immunoSEQ multiplex PCR. The repertoire holds about 100,000 clones, with 60% to 80% as singletons. The record originates from a study of cytomegalovirus exposure and HLA in healthy donors. V gene TRBV11-2 combines with J gene TRBJ2-3, with a weak D call TRBD1 (5 bases). The sample was PBMCs. This clonotype was obtained from a man over 45 in good health and CMV-seropositive. CDR3 nucleotides: TGTGCCAGCAGCTTAGGGGGCTCTGGGGCAGATACGCAGTATTTT. Amino acids: CASSLGGSGADTQYF.